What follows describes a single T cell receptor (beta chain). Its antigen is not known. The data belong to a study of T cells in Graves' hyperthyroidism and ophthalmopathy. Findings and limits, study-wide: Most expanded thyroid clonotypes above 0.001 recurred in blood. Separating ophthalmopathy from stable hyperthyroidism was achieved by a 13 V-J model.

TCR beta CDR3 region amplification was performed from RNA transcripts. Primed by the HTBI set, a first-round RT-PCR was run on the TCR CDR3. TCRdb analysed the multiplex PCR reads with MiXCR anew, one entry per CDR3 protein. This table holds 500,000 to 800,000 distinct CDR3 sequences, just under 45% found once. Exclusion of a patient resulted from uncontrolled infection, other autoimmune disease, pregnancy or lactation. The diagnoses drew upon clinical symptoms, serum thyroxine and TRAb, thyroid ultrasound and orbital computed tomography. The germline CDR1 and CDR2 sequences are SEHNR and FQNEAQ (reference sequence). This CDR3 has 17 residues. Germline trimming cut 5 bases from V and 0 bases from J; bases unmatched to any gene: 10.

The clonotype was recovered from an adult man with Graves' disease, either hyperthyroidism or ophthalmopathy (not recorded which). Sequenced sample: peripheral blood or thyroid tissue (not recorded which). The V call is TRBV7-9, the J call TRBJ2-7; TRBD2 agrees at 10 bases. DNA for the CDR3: TGTGCCAGCAGCCTATGGACTAGCGGATCCTACTCCTACGAGCAGTACTTC. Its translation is CASSLWTSGSYSYEQYF.